A single sample is the source of the 5 T cell receptor beta chains below, sequenced in a study of blood T cell repertoires in COVID-19. Using immunoSEQ multiplex PCR, the repertoire was profiled, and TCRdb retains in-frame clones only, with some absent. The table records about 170,000 clones, just over 90% of them present only once. The material sequenced was peripheral blood. The receptors come from a man aged 18 to 29 with COVID-19, enrolled during active disease.

This chain connects TRBV24-1 to TRBJ2-1; 7 nucleotides agree with TRBD1. With 4 bases clipped from V and 0 bases from J, the junction kept 8 bases outside the gene matches. The CDR3 spans 17 residues. The germline gives CDR1 KGHDR, CDR2 SFDVKD. The CDR3 sequence is CATSDPRDRDSYNEQFF. The CDR3 region has the DNA TGTGCCACCAGTGACCCCCGAGACAGGGACTCCTACAATGAGCAGTTCTTC.

About this clone: At one end, the junction sequence differs from germline, possibly due to a read error. V is TRBV5-5 and J is TRBJ1-6, with 9 bases that match TRBD1. The CDR3 is 15 residues long. The germline CDR1 and CDR2 sequences are SGHKS and YYEKEE (reference sequence). CDR3: CASSLGGTGMSLLHF. CDR3 sequence (DNA): TGTGCCAGCAGCTTAGGCGGGACAGGGATGTCACTCCTCCACTTT. Drawing the rest from reference TRBV5-5 and TRBJ1-6, the complete variable domain is DAGVTQSPTHLIKTRGQQVTLRCSPISGHKSVSWYQQVLGQGPQFIFQYYEKEERGRGNFPDRFSARQFPNYSSELNVNALLLGDSALYLCASSLGGTGMSLLHFGNGTRLTVT.

J is TRBJ2-1 and V is TRBV28; a possible D gene is TRBD2 (6 bases). V was pared by 3 bases and J by 2 bases, with 20 bases between. The germline gives CDR1 MDHEN, CDR2 SYDVKM. The CDR3 is 18 residues long. The CDR3 sequence: CASSFPALPGAAYNEQFF. DNA of the CDR3: TGTGCCAGCAGTTTTCCCGCCCTTCCGGGAGCGGCCTACAATGAGCAGTTCTTC.

J is TRBJ2-1 and V is TRBV28; TRBD2 matches at 9 bases. Trimming cost V 2 bases and J 9 bases; bases outside gene matches: 11. The CDR3 loop spans 16 amino acids. The germline V gene has CDR1 MDHEN and CDR2 SYDVKM. Written as DNA, the CDR3 is TGTGCCAGCAGTTTAATAGCGGGAGTTCGGCCCGGTGAGCAGTTCTTC. This gives the protein CASSLIAGVRPGEQFF.

The rearrangement uses TRBV9 and TRBJ1-2; maybe TRBD1 (5 bases). Germline V gives CDR1 SGDLS, CDR2 YYNGEE. The CDR3 consists of 16 residues. V lost 3 bases, J lost 3 bases, and 18 bases lay in between. The CDR3 spells CASSAGRSLRDYGYTF. The CDR3 DNA reads as TGTGCCAGCAGCGCAGGACGCTCACTCAGGGACTATGGCTACACCTTC.